In its sample, the clone carrying this T cell receptor beta chain was seen a few times. Its matching antigen is unknown. This CDR3 has 14 residues. J lost 1 base, V lost 7 bases, and 4 bases had no gene match. Looked up from germline, CDR1 is MNHNS and CDR2 is SASEGT. The data were obtained in a study of human T cells and chemical hapten exposure. General study results and limits: The number of TCRs over 1 in 1000 frequency stayed unchanged after DPC.

Documented time point: patch test 3, about 24 weeks after DPC sensitization. Noted treatment: therapeutic diphenylcyclopropenone sensitization with weekly scalp DPC. People who gave samples had alopecia, were 18 to 70 years old, and were suitable for DPC. The library tagged each cDNA molecule with unique molecular identifiers. TCRdb processed the RACE reads anew with MiXCR; each CDR3 protein has one entry. The sample records 100,000 to 120,000 distinct CDR3 sequences, less than 40% being singletons. Sample: whole blood, taken in connection with sensitization to the hapten diphenylcyclopropenone (DPC). The rearrangement uses TRBV6-1 and TRBJ2-3; 8 bases are a match to TRBD2. This receptor was taken from a man aged 40-49 years with alopecia areata. Some clones in this sample may be carry-over from other donors' samples. The CDR3 spells CASTAGGRTDTQYF. In DNA, the CDR3 is TGTGCCAGCACTGCGGGAGGACGCACAGATACGCAGTATTTT.